The T cell receptor (beta chain) under discussion was sequenced for a study of cytomegalovirus exposure and HLA in healthy donors. Overall study findings and caveats: Researchers reported in a later analysis that a missense DCLRE1C variant was tied to TCR beta V- and J-gene trimming.

This CDR3 region has 11 residues. Germline CDR1 SNHLY, CDR2 FYNNEI. V lost 6 bases and J lost 15; bases outside the gene matches: 7. In the PCR, 60 Vbeta and 13 Jbeta primers were used. Authors' methods: In a later analysis, of 80 million to 90 million unique beta chains, some 10 million appeared in at least two donors. Sequenced by immunoSEQ multiplex PCR; TCRdb stores in-frame clones only, minus some. D and trimming were read from the DNA, whereas the V and J calls and clone size are those reported in that table. Altogether approximately 100,000 clones are present, 60% to 75% being singletons, with the ten largest covering around 2.7%. This clone was seen only a few times. What it binds is unknown.

The J gene is TRBJ2-1, the V gene TRBV2, with 8 bases aligning to TRBD1. Input material: PBMCs. The clonotype was recovered from a male donor in good health and CMV-seropositive. Written as DNA, the CDR3 is TGTGCCAGCAGAGGACAGGGTTTAGGGTTCTTC. It yields the protein CASRGQGLGFF.